These T cell receptor beta chains were read from a single sample in a study of early T cells in non-severe SARS-CoV-2 infection. MiXCR was run by TCRdb on the 5' RACE reads, yielding one entry per CDR3 protein. This sample yields 55,000 to 85,000 distinct CDR3 sequences, of which over 8% are seen a single time; around a sixth belongs to the top ten. Here the sequenced sample was whole blood, taken at baseline. These receptors were obtained from an adult who was a healthcare worker with PCR-confirmed SARS-CoV-2 infection or an uninfected control (not recorded which). The CDR3 runs from the conserved cysteine through the conserved F or W. The D gene is left open where the match is weak. Some rows have no size entry. The others give once, few or many, or a class for an expanded clone.

clone_size j_call d_call v_call cdr3_nt cdr3_aa
many TRBJ2-5 TRBD2 TRBV4-3 TGCGCCAGCAGCCAAGAGCCTCCGGCTAGCGGGAGGGAGACCCAGTACTTC CASSQEPPASGRETQYF
few TRBJ2-7 . TRBV29-1 TGCAGCGTTGAATTGGGGGGACAAAGTCCCTACGAGCAGTACTTC CSVELGGQSPYEQYF
few TRBJ2-3 . TRBV19 TGTGCCAGTAGTATTGGGATCGGCACAGATACGCAGTATTTT CASSIGIGTDTQYF
. TRBJ2-1 TRBD2 TRBV20-1 TGCAGTGCTAGAGATACGGCGGGAGCAGATGAGCAGTTCTTC CSARDTAGADEQFF
many TRBJ2-3 TRBD2 TRBV20-1 TGCAGTGCTGACATAGCGGGAGATTCAGATACGCAGTATTTT CSADIAGDSDTQYF
medium-sized TRBJ2-1 TRBD2 TRBV5-5 TGTGCCAGCAGCAAGGTAGCGGGAGTACAGGCGCATGAGCAGTTCTTC CASSKVAGVQAHEQFF
many TRBJ2-7 TRBD2 TRBV20-1 TGCAGTGTAAAACTAGCGGGGCGCCGCGAGCAGTACTTC CSVKLAGRREQYF
. TRBJ2-7 . TRBV7-2 TGTGCCAGCAGCTTAGTTGGGGACTCCTACGAGCAGTACTTC CASSLVGDSYEQYF
few TRBJ2-3 . TRBV5-1 TGCGCCAGCCGGCAAAGCGATACGCAGTATTTT CASRQSDTQYF
. TRBJ2-7 . TRBV29-1 TGCAGCGTTGAAGGCAGGTACTACGAGCAGTACTTC CSVEGRYYEQYF
many TRBJ1-1 . TRBV10-3 TGTGCCATCAGTGAGTCAGAAGTTCAGTTGAACACTGAAGCTTTCTTT CAISESEVQLNTEAFF
few TRBJ2-2 TRBD1 TRBV12-3/TRBV12-4 TGTGCCAGCAGTTCTTGGACAGGGGGCCGAACCGGGGAGCTGTTTTTT CASSSWTGGRTGELFF
many TRBJ2-3 . TRBV7-2 TGTGCCAGCAGCCCCCGACAGAGCACAGATACGCAGTATTTT CASSPRQSTDTQYF
. TRBJ2-2 TRBD1 TRBV6-6 TGTGCCAGCAGTCTCGGGACAGGATTTGGAGGACTTAACACCGGGGAGTTGTTTTTT CASSLGTGFGGLNTGELFF
many TRBJ1-5 . TRBV18 TGTGCCAGCTCCCCATCCGGGGGGCAAGGCAATCAGCCCCAGCATTTT CASSPSGGQGNQPQHF
. TRBJ2-1 TRBD2 TRBV2 TGTGCCAGCAGGACTAGCGGGAACTACAATGAGCAGTTCTTC CASRTSGNYNEQFF
many TRBJ2-5 . TRBV3-1 TGTGCCAGCAGCCAAGATGAAGGAGGACCGAGCGAGACCCAGTACTTC CASSQDEGGPSETQYF
. TRBJ2-7 . TRBV10-3 TGTGCCATCAGTGAGTCTTCCGCCGCCTCCTACGAGCAGTACTTC CAISESSAASYEQYF
. TRBJ2-1 . TRBV27 TGTGCCAGCAGTTTAACTACTCGGGTGTCCCGCTCCTACAATGAGCAGTTCTTC CASSLTTRVSRSYNEQFF
few TRBJ1-4 TRBD1 TRBV10-3 TGTGCCATCAGTGGTGGACAGGGGGCTACTAATGAAAAACTGTTTTTT CAISGGQGATNEKLFF
many TRBJ2-5 . TRBV5-6 TGTGCCGTAAGCAAGGACTACGAGGGGGAGACCCAGTACTTC CAVSKDYEGETQYF
few TRBJ2-7 TRBD1 TRBV27 TGTGCCAGCGTAGGGACAGGGGTAAGGAACGAGCAGTACTTC CASVGTGVRNEQYF
. TRBJ2-7 . TRBV12-3/TRBV12-4 TGTGCCAGCAGTCCCGGACAGGGAGGGGACGAGCAGTACTTC CASSPGQGGDEQYF
. TRBJ2-7 . TRBV4-2 TGTGCCAGCAGCCAAGATTGGTCGGACTTATACGAGCAGTACTTC CASSQDWSDLYEQYF
. TRBJ1-2 . TRBV11-2 TGTGCCAGCAGCTTATACAGTGACTATGGCTACACCTTC CASSLYSDYGYTF
few TRBJ2-7 TRBD1 TRBV7-9 TGTGCCAGCAGCCTATACGGGACAGTTGCCTACGAGCAGTACTTC CASSLYGTVAYEQYF
many TRBJ2-6 . TRBV29-1 TGCAGCGTTCGGGACACCTTCTCTGGGGCCAACGTCCTGACTTTC CSVRDTFSGANVLTF
few TRBJ2-4 . TRBV7-2 TGTGCCAGCAGCTTAGCCCGGGACATTCAGTACTTC CASSLARDIQYF
many TRBJ2-3 . TRBV14 TGTGCCAGCAGCCAAGTCCGTGGCTGGGGGGACACAGATACGCAGTATTTT CASSQVRGWGDTDTQYF
once TRBJ2-2 . TRBV9 TGTGCCAGCAGCACGCGAGGGGGGGAGCTGTTTTTT CASSTRGGELFF
few TRBJ2-7 . TRBV28 TGTGCCAGCGTGGCTACCGGACGAAAGCAGTACTTC CASVATGRKQYF
many TRBJ1-5 . TRBV29-1 TGCAGCGTTGATGAGGGGGGAGGGCGGCCCCAGCATTTT CSVDEGGGRPQHF
. TRBJ2-1 . TRBV7-9 TGTGCCAGCAGCCAGGGGCATGAGCAGTTCTTC CASSQGHEQFF
many TRBJ2-3 . TRBV5-4 TGTGCCAGCAGCGTGAGCACAGATACGCAGTATTTT CASSVSTDTQYF
few TRBJ1-3 TRBD1 TRBV10-3 TGTGCCATCAGTGGGCGACAGGGACACTCTGGAAACACCATATATTTT CAISGRQGHSGNTIYF
few TRBJ1-5 . TRBV7-9 TGTGCCAGCAGCGCGATAGGTAACAATCAGCCCCAGCATTTT CASSAIGNNQPQHF
few TRBJ2-1 TRBD2 TRBV12-3/TRBV12-4 TGTGCCAGCAGTTTAGCGGTAACTAGCGGGCTCCGCTTGGAAGGCAATGAGCAGTTCTTC CASSLAVTSGLRLEGNEQFF
few TRBJ2-7 . TRBV7-2 TGTGCCAGCAGCTTAGATCCCGGGGCCGAGCAGTACTTC CASSLDPGAEQYF
many TRBJ2-1 TRBD1 TRBV7-2 TGTGCCAGCAGCTTAGCCTTGACAGGGTCGCAGTTCTTC CASSLALTGSQFF
. TRBJ2-1 TRBD2 TRBV20-1 TGCAGTGCTTCAGGACTAGCGGGAGGCCAATCCTACAATGAGCAGTTCTTC CSASGLAGGQSYNEQFF
. TRBJ1-3 . TRBV12-5 TGTGCTAGTGGCTCAAACTCTGGAAACACCATATATTTT CASGSNSGNTIYF
few TRBJ1-6 . TRBV18 TGTGCCAGCACCGACCGTGGGATGGCGGATTCACCCCTCCACTTT CASTDRGMADSPLHF
many TRBJ2-3 TRBD2 TRBV7-2 TGTGCCAGCAGCATCAGCGGGGTCACAGATACGCAGTATTTT CASSISGVTDTQYF
many TRBJ1-1 TRBD1 TRBV20-1 TGCAGTGCTACCTCACCCCACACAGGGGGCGGCCCCCGGGTTTTCTTT CSATSPHTGGGPRVFF
. TRBJ1-2 TRBD1 TRBV7-2 TGTGCCAGCAGCTTAGGGGCGGGACAGGGAAGACTCTATGGCTACACCTTC CASSLGAGQGRLYGYTF